One and the same sample provided the 20 T cell receptor beta chains below, sequenced in a study of T-cell reconstitution after alpha-beta-depleted transplantation in children. The authors prepared the TCRbeta library with unique molecular identifiers. TCRdb passed the PCR reads through MiXCR, listing each CDR3 protein once. The table lists hundreds of thousands of distinct CDR3 sequences, about 10% of them singletons. The material was PBMCs from the stem cell graft donor, obtained from the stem cell graft. The receptors shown here come from a human donor who donated a stem cell graft to a child with SCID.

This clonotype was detected ten times or more. The chain uses TRBV10-3 and TRBJ2-1; maybe TRBD2 (6 bases). The CDR3 has 14 amino acids. The germline V gene encodes CDR1 ENHRY and CDR2 SYGVKD. The V end was cut by 5 bases, the J end by 5 bases, with 13 bases between. CDR3 in DNA: TGTGCCATCAGTAACGGGGGAAGGAACAATGAGCAGTTCTTC. It is translated as CAISNGGRNNEQFF.

The table lists this clonotype with many counts. This chain links TRBV7-2 with TRBJ2-5; D is undetermined. The CDR3 covers 14 residues. Per the germline V gene, CDR1 is SGHTA and CDR2 is FQGNSA. The V end lost 2 bases, the J end lost 0 bases, and 7 bases lay between the germline ends. In nucleotides, the CDR3 is TGTGCCAGCAGCTTAAACGTGTACCAAGAGACCCAGTACTTC. Translated: CASSLNVYQETQYF.

This clonotype has at least ten counts. The chain carries TRBV9 and TRBJ2-2, with unresolved D. Germline-derived CDR1 and CDR2 are SGDLS and YYNGEE. The length of the CDR3 is 13 residues. V lost 0 bases to trimming and J lost 5 bases, with 5 bases between them. The CDR3 reads CASSVGVTGELFF. Written as DNA, the CDR3 is TGTGCCAGCAGCGTAGGTGTGACCGGGGAGCTGTTTTTT.

In this sample, this clonotype turned up a few times. The chain carries TRBV11-2 and TRBJ2-7, with D perhaps matching TRBD2 (5 bases). The CDR3 contains 15 residues. Germline CDR1 is SGHAT and CDR2 is FQNNGV. V was cut by 2 bases and J by 5 bases, with 16 bases left in between. The chain's CDR3 is CASSLSGVARDEQYF. The CDR3 DNA is TGTGCCAGCAGCTTATCCGGGGTGGCACGGGACGAGCAGTACTTC.

This clonotype was observed a handful of times. The chain links TRBV29-1 to TRBJ1-2; 8 bases line up with TRBD1. V was pared by 6 bases and J by 7 bases, with 7 bases of the junction left unmatched. The CDR3 extends over 12 amino acids. The V gene's germline CDR1 is SQVTM and CDR2 ANQGSEA. CDR3 loop: CSVRQGRGGYTF. The CDR3 DNA sequence: TGCAGCGTCCGACAGGGGCGTGGTGGCTACACCTTC.

V gene TRBV11-2 combines with J gene TRBJ1-1; 9 nucleotides line up with TRBD1. The CDR3 spans 16 residues. Trimming cost V 5 bases and J 3 bases; bases outside gene matches: 10. Germline V gene sequence: CDR1 SGHAT, CDR2 FQNNGV. This CDR3 reads CASSQFPRQGDTEAFF. CDR3 DNA sequence: TGTGCCAGCAGCCAATTCCCCCGACAGGGGGACACTGAAGCTTTCTTT. The whole variable domain, filled in from reference TRBV11-2 and TRBJ1-1, reads EAGVAQSPRYKIIEKRQSVAFWCNPISGHATLYWYQQILGQGPKLLIQFQNNGVVDDSQLPKDRFSAERLKGVDSTLKIQPAKLEDSAVYLCASSQFPRQGDTEAFFGQGTRLTVV.

Many counts were recorded for this clonotype. V gene TRBV5-1 combines with J gene TRBJ2-2, with 8 bases matching TRBD1. V lost 5 bases to trimming and J lost 7 bases; unmatched junction nucleotides: 10. CDR3 length equals 15 residues. From germline, CDR1 is SGHRS and CDR2 YFSETQ. This CDR3 is CASRRTGTGDGELFF. As DNA, the CDR3 is TGCGCCAGCAGGAGAACCGGGACAGGCGACGGGGAGCTGTTTTTT.

This clonotype has a count of ten or more. The chain is built from TRBV12-3 or TRBV12-4 and TRBJ2-7; a weak D match, TRBD1 (6 bases). The CDR3 is 15 residues long. V dropped 4 bases and J dropped 4 bases, with 17 bases sitting between them. The CDR3 loop reads CASSSTGGRRYEQYF. The CDR3 nucleotides are TGTGCCAGCAGTTCGACAGGAGGAAGGAGGTACGAGCAGTACTTC.

This clonotype showed up just a few times. V gene TRBV12-3 or TRBV12-4 combines with J gene TRBJ1-1; tentative D call: TRBD1 (5 bases). The CDR3 runs to 15 residues. V was clipped by 5 bases and J by 5 bases, with 18 bases between them. CDR3 residues: CASSGDRGRRTEAFF. The CDR3 DNA reads as TGTGCCAGCAGTGGGGACCGGGGGAGGAGGACTGAAGCTTTCTTT.

This clonotype has just a few counts. This chain uses TRBV5-1 with TRBJ2-1; TRBD2 matches 11 bases. The CDR3 consists of 17 residues. V lost 4 bases to trimming and J lost 5 bases; unmatched junction nucleotides: 11. The germline V gene encodes CDR1 SGHRS and CDR2 YFSETQ. This CDR3 is CASSQGTSGSIDNEQFF. The CDR3 nucleotides are TGCGCCAGCAGCCAGGGGACTAGCGGTTCGATAGACAATGAGCAGTTCTTC.

The rearrangement joins TRBV3-1 to TRBJ2-1, with TRBD2 as a possible D gene (5 bases). V was shortened by 0 bases and J by 4 bases, with 10 bases between the two germline ends. In germline, CDR1 is LGHDT, CDR2 YNNKEL (reference sequence). This CDR3 is 15 amino acids long. The CDR3 region is CASSQELGNYNEQFF. The CDR3 bases are TGTGCCAGCAGCCAAGAACTAGGTAATTACAATGAGCAGTTCTTC.

This clonotype was observed many times. Here the CDR3 reads CASSQNGRETAYEQYF. Here the CDR3 DNA reads TGCGCCAGCAGCCAAAACGGCAGGGAAACCGCCTACGAGCAGTACTTC. The chain has TRBV4-1 and TRBJ2-7; perhaps TRBD1 as D (5 bases). The CDR3 runs to 16 residues. CDR1 is MGHRA, CDR2 YSYEKL, per germline. The germline V and J ends were trimmed by 2 bases and 2 bases, with 16 bases remaining between them.

V is TRBV4-2 and J is TRBJ2-2; D not resolved. V was clipped by 1 base and J by 2 bases, with 14 bases between them. Germline V CDR1 and CDR2: LGHNA, YNFKEQ. The CDR3 spans 17 residues. This chain's CDR3 is CASSQGFREINTGELFF. CDR3 DNA: TGTGCCAGCAGCCAAGGTTTCAGAGAAATTAACACCGGGGAGCTGTTTTTT.

A few counts support this clonotype. This chain connects TRBV27 to TRBJ2-6; D remains ambiguous. This CDR3 has 15 residues. V lost 3 bases, J lost 1 base, and 7 bases lay in between. CDR1 and CDR2 from the germline V gene are MNHEY and SMNVEV (reference sequence). This chain's CDR3 is CASSFIASGANVLTF. The CDR3, as DNA: TGTGCCAGCAGTTTTATAGCTTCTGGGGCCAACGTCCTGACTTTC.

The rearrangement links TRBV7-2 to TRBJ2-3; no firm D call. The germline V and J ends were trimmed by 1 base and 4 bases, with 12 bases remaining between them. CDR1 and CDR2 (germline): SGHTA, FQGNSA. This CDR3 region has 15 residues. CDR3: CASSLDPASADTQYF. In DNA form, the CDR3 reads TGTGCCAGCAGCTTAGATCCTGCGTCCGCAGATACGCAGTATTTT. The full variable domain, with the rest looked up from reference TRBV7-2 and TRBJ2-3, is GAGVSQSPSNKVTEKGKDVELRCDPISGHTALYWYRQSLGQGLEFLIYFQGNSAPDKSGLPSDRFSAERTGGSVSTLTIQRTQQEDSAVYLCASSLDPASADTQYFGPGTRLTVL.

This rearrangement joins TRBV11-2 to TRBJ2-7; 10 nucleotides line up with TRBD2. Trimming at V came to 5 bases and at J to 2 bases, leaving 6 bases not matched to a gene. Per the germline V gene, CDR1 is SGHAT and CDR2 is FQNNGV. The CDR3 is 15 residues long. The CDR3 loop reads CASSPQRGGPYEQYF. The CDR3, as DNA: TGTGCCAGCAGCCCACAGCGGGGGGGGCCCTACGAGCAGTACTTC.

The chain joins TRBV9 to TRBJ1-1, with no clear D. The CDR3 has 15 residues. The V end lost 0 bases, the J end lost 1 base, and 10 bases lay between the germline ends. Germline CDR1 and CDR2: SGDLS and YYNGEE. The CDR3 protein is CASSVAAMKNTEAFF. CDR3 bases: TGTGCCAGCAGCGTAGCGGCAATGAAGAACACTGAAGCTTTCTTT.

This clonotype was seen a few times. The rearrangement links TRBV19 to TRBJ1-1; tentative D call: TRBD1 (5 bases). The CDR3 consists of 14 residues. V was trimmed by 3 bases and J by 8 bases, leaving 16 bases between them. Germline loops: CDR1 LNHDA, CDR2 SQIVND (reference sequence). This CDR3 is CASSMGMRGGEAFF. CDR3 nucleotides: TGTGCCAGTAGTATGGGGATGAGGGGAGGAGAAGCTTTCTTT.

The V gene is TRBV4-1, the J gene TRBJ2-5; D is tentatively TRBD1 or TRBD2 (5 bases each). Germline-derived CDR1 and CDR2 are MGHRA and YSYEKL. The V gene lost 1 base and the J gene lost 7 bases, with 16 bases spanning the gap. The CDR3 runs 15 residues. The chain's CDR3 is CASSQGRDLDGTQYF. DNA of the CDR3: TGCGCCAGCAGCCAAGGCCGGGACCTCGACGGGACCCAGTACTTC.

This clonotype was recorded at least ten times. The rearrangement uses TRBV14 and TRBJ2-2; TRBD1 might be the D (7 bases). V shed 4 bases and J shed 4 bases, with 13 bases lying between them. Per the germline V gene, CDR1 is SGHDN and CDR2 is FVKESK. The CDR3 has 15 amino acids. The chain's CDR3 is CASSPSGGSTGELFF. The CDR3 DNA is TGTGCCAGCAGCCCTTCAGGGGGGAGCACCGGGGAGCTGTTTTTT.